This is a list of T cell receptor beta chains from one sample in a study of beta chain features in type 1 diabetes. Generated by immunoSEQ multiplex PCR, the TCRdb table keeps only in-frame clones and is missing some. The sample contains 20,000 to 30,000 clones, 40% to 60% of which appear only once. Sequencing used stem cell memory CD4+ T cells from blood. All receptors come from a man younger than 40 with type 1 diabetes. CDR3s include the opening cysteine and the closing phenylalanine or tryptophan. The order of the fields is D gene, J gene, V gene, clone size, CDR3 DNA, CDR3 protein. The D gene is left open where the match is weak. Not all rows give a size; the values are once, few, many and, for expanded clones, a class.

.	TRBJ2-5	TRBV4-1	.	TGCGCCAGCAGCCCTATGGGGGGGCCAGAGACCCAGTACTTC	CASSPMGGPETQYF
TRBD2	TRBJ2-3	TRBV29-1	.	TGCAGCGTTCCCGGGACTAGCGGGAGGGCCGATACGCAGTATTTT	CSVPGTSGRADTQYF
TRBD2	TRBJ2-3	TRBV7-8	.	TGTGCCAGCAGCTCGTTAGCGGGAGGCACTAGCACAGATACGCAGTATTTT	CASSSLAGGTSTDTQYF
TRBD1	TRBJ2-7	TRBV10-3	few	TGTGCCATCAAGGGGACAGGGGAAACCTACGAGCAGTACTTC	CAIKGTGETYEQYF
TRBD1	TRBJ1-1	TRBV7-9	.	TGTGCCAGCGGAGGGACAGGGGGCAAGGGGGCGCTTGGCACTGAAGCTTTCTTT	CASGGTGGKGALGTEAFF
TRBD2	TRBJ2-1	TRBV9	.	TGTGCCAGCAGCGTAGATAGCGGGGCCTACAATGAGCAGTTCTTC	CASSVDSGAYNEQFF
TRBD2	TRBJ2-5	TRBV11-2	few	TGTGCCAGCAGCATTAGCGGGAGGGCCCAAGAGACCCAGTACTTC	CASSISGRAQETQYF
TRBD2	TRBJ2-3	TRBV6-1	.	TGTGCCAGCACAAGAGCGGGGATCACAGATACGCAGTATTTT	CASTRAGITDTQYF
TRBD1	TRBJ1-4	TRBV28	few	TGTGCCAGCAGTTTAATGGACAGGGAAAAACTGTTTTTT	CASSLMDREKLFF
TRBD2	TRBJ2-5	TRBV18	.	TGTGCCAGCTCACCAGGACTAGCGGGAGGGCCTAGGACCCAGTACTTC	CASSPGLAGGPRTQYF
TRBD2	TRBJ2-1	TRBV23-1	.	TGCGCCAGCAGTCAATCGAGGAAAATTTGTCGAGCGGGAGTGTACAATGAGCAGTTCTTC	CASSQSRKICRAGVYNEQFF
TRBD2	TRBJ2-7	TRBV7-9	few	TGTGCCAGCAGCTCTTTAGCGGGAGGGCCGTTCGAGCAGTACTTC	CASSSLAGGPFEQYF
TRBD1	TRBJ2-5	TRBV5-4	few	TGTGCCAGCAGCTTGCGGGACAGCCAAGAGACCCAGTACTTC	CASSLRDSQETQYF
.	TRBJ2-7	TRBV30	.	TGTGCCTGGAGTGTACTAGGAGGTTACGAGCAGTACTTC	CAWSVLGGYEQYF
.	TRBJ1-1	TRBV2	few	TGTGCCAGCAGTGTTCATCCCCAGGGGAACACTGAAGCTTTCTTT	CASSVHPQGNTEAFF
.	TRBJ1-1	TRBV7-8	few	TGTGCCAGCAGCTCCCAGGGGCTGAACACTGAAGCTTTCTTT	CASSSQGLNTEAFF
TRBD2	TRBJ2-1	TRBV30	.	TGTGCCTGGACTCTTAAGACTAGCGGGAGGGTCTACAATGAGCAGTTCTTC	CAWTLKTSGRVYNEQFF
.	TRBJ2-7	TRBV7-2	.	TGTGCCAGCAGCTTATACAGGAACTACGAGCAGTACTTC	CASSLYRNYEQYF
TRBD1	TRBJ1-5	TRBV7-2	.	TGTGCCAGCAGCTTAGACGGGACAGGGGCTGGCAATCAGCCCCAGCATTTT	CASSLDGTGAGNQPQHF
TRBD1	TRBJ1-5	TRBV12-5	.	TGTGCTAGTGGTTTCCTTTGGACAGGGGGCGTTCAGCCCCAGCATTTT	CASGFLWTGGVQPQHF
TRBD1	TRBJ1-4	TRBV6-6	.	TGTGCCAGCAGGGGGCCAGGGGCAGGGGGTTTTGAAAAACTGTTTTTT	CASRGPGAGGFEKLFF
.	TRBJ1-2	TRBV30	.	TGTGCCTACACAGGAGATACTAACTATGGCTACACCTTC	CAYTGDTNYGYTF
.	TRBJ2-5	TRBV11-2	.	TGTGCCAGCAGCTTAAGTCTGGGGGCAGGGGAGACCCAGTACTTC	CASSLSLGAGETQYF
.	TRBJ1-1	TRBV29-1	few	TGCAGCGTTGAAGTTGGAGGTAACCTGAACACTGAAGCTTTCTTT	CSVEVGGNLNTEAFF
.	TRBJ2-1	TRBV5-1	.	TGCGCCAGCAGCTTGGGGACTCTGGCTGGTGCGTTCTTC	CASSLGTLAGAFF
.	TRBJ1-2	TRBV2	few	TGTGCCAGCAGTGAAGGGCCAGGGAACGGCTACACCTTC	CASSEGPGNGYTF
TRBD1	TRBJ1-1	TRBV5-4	.	TGTGCCAGCAGCGCTACAGGGGCGACTGAAGCTTTCTTT	CASSATGATEAFF
.	TRBJ2-2	TRBV11-2	.	TGTGCCAGCAGCTCCCTATCCCCAGGGTTGGGCGGGGAGCTGTTTTTT	CASSSLSPGLGGELFF
TRBD1	TRBJ2-6	TRBV5-6	.	TGTGCCAGCAGCGTTCTAGGGGGCGGCTCTGGGGCCAACGTCCTGACTTTC	CASSVLGGGSGANVLTF
.	TRBJ1-3	TRBV6-5	.	TGTGCCAGCAGTTACTCGGGGGGTAGCTCTGGAAACACCATATATTTT	CASSYSGGSSGNTIYF
TRBD2	TRBJ2-1	TRBV5-1	.	TGCGCCAGCAGGGTAGCGGGAGGAGGTAACAATGAGCAGTTCTTC	CASRVAGGGNNEQFF
TRBD2	TRBJ2-3	TRBV27	.	TGTGCCAGCAGTTTTCGGACTAGCGAAGATACGCAGTATTTT	CASSFRTSEDTQYF
.	TRBJ2-7	TRBV21-1	.	TGTGCCGCCAGACAGGGCCGATACGAGCAGTACTTC	CAARQGRYEQYF
TRBD2	TRBJ2-1	TRBV5-4	.	TGTGCCAGCAGCTTGGATGTGGGAGGGCCCTCCTACAATGAGCAGTTCTTC	CASSLDVGGPSYNEQFF
TRBD2	TRBJ2-3	TRBV11-2	.	TGTGCCAGCAGCTTAGCCCTCCCCCCGGGAGGTACGCAGTATTTT	CASSLALPPGGTQYF
.	TRBJ1-5	TRBV2	.	TGTGCCAGCAGGCGGGACTCTGACAATCAGCCCCAGCATTTT	CASRRDSDNQPQHF
.	TRBJ1-1	TRBV23-1	.	TGCGCCAGCAGTCAATCGGGATGGGGGGTTTTGAACACTGAAGCTTTCTTT	CASSQSGWGVLNTEAFF
TRBD2	TRBJ2-1	TRBV23-1	few	TGCGCCAACGGCACTAGCGGGAGGAAGGACAATGAGCAGTTCTTC	CANGTSGRKDNEQFF
TRBD1	TRBJ1-5	TRBV11-3	few	TGTGCCAGCAGCCCAGGACAGGGGAGGGATCAGCCCCAGCATTTT	CASSPGQGRDQPQHF